This T cell receptor beta chain was sequenced in a study of vaccination and CD4 T cells after COVID-19. At the level of the study: Blood was drawn a median around 73 days post second dose, range 14 to 241.

TCRdb passed the PCR reads through MiXCR, listing each CDR3 protein once. The sample lists tens of thousands of distinct CDR3 sequences; around 60% were seen once. CDR1 is MNHEY, CDR2 SVGAGI, per germline. The CDR3 length is 15 residues. With 4 bases removed from V and 4 bases from J, the gap between germline ends came to 14 bases. The chain employs TRBV6-5 and TRBJ2-1, with D possibly TRBD1 on 6 matching bases. The sample was CD4+ T cells from blood, taken before SARS-CoV-2 vaccination. This clonotype was obtained from a human donor who had recovered from COVID-19. The CDR3 bases are TGTGCCAGCAGTTCGACAGGTACTACTTACAATGAGCAGTTCTTC. This encodes CASSSTGTTYNEQFF.